Listed below are T cell receptor beta chains from one sample, sequenced in a study of molecular identifiers for immune sequencing clone quantification. One entry per CDR3 protein results from TCRdb running MiXCR on the PCR reads. The sample records about half a million distinct CDR3 sequences, 25% being singletons. The material sequenced was naive CD8+ T cells from blood, with Jurkat cell RNA spiked in. All receptors come from a human donor in good health. Some libraries in this study had Jurkat cell RNA spiked in. Both conserved end residues are part of each CDR3. A D gene is named only where the DNA matches it firmly. The size of a clone is reported for some rows only, either as once, few or many, or as a class for expanded clones.

TRBV21-1	TRBJ1-5	16	-	-	CASSKPDSYSNQPQHF	TGTGCCAGCAGCAAACCGGACAGTTATAGCAATCAGCCCCAGCATTTT
TRBV4-3	TRBJ2-3	17	-	many	CASSQWEKESFTDTQYF	TGCGCCAGCAGCCAATGGGAAAAAGAAAGTTTCACAGATACGCAGTATTTT
TRBV5-8	TRBJ1-2	13	-	-	CASSFGQNYGYTF	TGTGCCAGCAGCTTTGGGCAGAACTATGGCTACACCTTC
TRBV5-3	TRBJ1-2	14	-	once	CASSLSSGNYGYTF	TGTGCCAGCAGCTTGTCGAGCGGAAACTATGGCTACACCTTC
TRBV5-8	TRBJ2-7	13	-	many	CASSLGPNQEQYF	TGTGCCAGCAGCTTGGGACCTAACCAGGAGCAGTACTTC
TRBV30	TRBJ1-6	12	TRBD1	-	CAWDRSGGSLHF	TGTGCCTGGGACCGGTCAGGGGGATCCCTCCACTTT
TRBV4-3	TRBJ2-1	15	TRBD2	many	CASSQDSSGYNEQFF	TGCGCCAGCAGCCAAGACTCTAGCGGATACAATGAGCAGTTCTTC
TRBV11-2	TRBJ2-7	14	TRBD1	-	CASSLWTGEGEQYF	TGTGCCAGCAGCTTGTGGACAGGGGAAGGCGAGCAGTACTTC
TRBV28	TRBJ1-1	13	TRBD1	few	CASSAQGATEAFF	TGTGCCAGCAGTGCACAGGGGGCCACTGAAGCTTTCTTT
TRBV7-9	TRBJ2-4	15	-	few	CASSPPESGRNIQYF	TGTGCCAGCAGCCCTCCGGAATCCGGGAGAAACATTCAGTACTTC
TRBV9	TRBJ2-5	15	-	-	CASSVSAGLEGTQCF	TGTGCCAGCAGCGTCTCTGCGGGGTTAGAGGGGACCCAGTGCTTC
TRBV27	TRBJ2-3	16	TRBD2	few	CASGTSGIPSTDTQYF	TGTGCCAGTGGGACTAGCGGGATCCCTAGCACAGATACGCAGTATTTT
TRBV29-1	TRBJ2-7	13	-	many	CSGSGSGSGEQYF	TGCAGTGGATCCGGCAGCGGATCGGGCGAGCAGTACTTC
TRBV7-6	TRBJ2-5	13	TRBD2	many	CASSSRLAPDQYF	TGTGCCAGCAGCTCCCGACTAGCTCCCGACCAGTACTTC
TRBV20-1	TRBJ1-1	11	-	-	CSVAVGTEAFF	TGCAGTGTCGCAGTGGGCACTGAAGCTTTCTTT
TRBV6-6	TRBJ1-1	13	-	-	CASTHGGDTEAFF	TGTGCCAGCACCCATGGGGGGGACACTGAAGCTTTCTTT
TRBV10-3	TRBJ2-7	13	-	-	CAISEIQGSEQYF	TGTGCCATCAGTGAGATCCAGGGGTCCGAGCAGTACTTC
TRBV7-9	TRBJ2-1	14	-	few	CASSLGGLTNEQFF	TGTGCCAGCAGCTTGGGGGGGCTAACCAATGAGCAGTTCTTC
TRBV19	TRBJ2-7	16	TRBD2	few	CASSIQTSGYSYEQYF	TGTGCCAGTAGTATTCAAACTAGCGGATACTCCTACGAGCAGTACTTC
TRBV7-2	TRBJ2-3	17	TRBD2	many	CASSLGGAGGLTDTQYF	TGTGCCAGCAGCCTAGGAGGAGCGGGGGGGCTCACAGATACGCAGTATTTT
TRBV5-4	TRBJ2-3	16	TRBD2	-	CASSSPGLRVTDTQYF	TGTGCCAGCAGCTCCCCGGGACTACGGGTGACAGATACGCAGTATTTT
TRBV12-3/TRBV12-4	TRBJ1-6	18	-	-	CASSLAFRVSSYNSPLHF	TGTGCCAGCAGTTTAGCTTTCCGAGTCTCCTCCTATAATTCACCCCTCCACTTT
TRBV4-3	TRBJ2-7	15	-	few	CASSHRGAGAWEQYF	TGCGCCAGCAGCCACCGAGGTGCAGGCGCCTGGGAGCAGTACTTC
TRBV9	TRBJ2-1	14	-	few	CASSPKPYYNEQFF	TGTGCCAGCAGCCCGAAGCCGTACTACAATGAGCAGTTCTTC
TRBV7-3	TRBJ2-5	19	TRBD1	-	CASSSVFLTGGWRQEPQYF	TGTGCCAGCAGCTCCGTGTTTTTGACAGGGGGCTGGCGTCAAGAGCCCCAGTACTTC
TRBV5-4	TRBJ2-7	12	-	many	CASSPSDYEQYF	TGTGCCAGCAGCCCCTCCGACTACGAGCAGTACTTC
TRBV28	TRBJ2-3	17	TRBD2	few	CASSPAPALADTDTQYF	TGTGCCAGCAGTCCAGCACCAGCCCTAGCGGACACAGATACGCAGTATTTT
TRBV2	TRBJ2-3	18	TRBD2	many	CASSEEGTSGSSTDTQYF	TGTGCCAGCAGTGAAGAAGGGACTAGCGGTTCTAGCACAGATACGCAGTATTTT
TRBV29-1	TRBJ2-3	13	-	many	CSVDGLGTDTQYF	TGCAGCGTTGATGGCTTGGGCACAGATACGCAGTATTTT
TRBV6-6	TRBJ2-3	16	-	few	CASSYSSHSSTDTQYF	TGTGCCAGCAGTTACTCGTCTCACAGCAGCACAGATACGCAGTATTTT
TRBV19	TRBJ1-1	15	TRBD1	few	CASSINQGAYTEAFF	TGTGCCAGTAGTATAAATCAGGGGGCGTACACTGAAGCTTTCTTT
TRBV14	TRBJ2-5	14	TRBD2	many	CASSRLAGVETQYF	TGTGCCAGCAGCCGACTAGCGGGAGTTGAGACCCAGTACTTC
TRBV7-9	TRBJ1-5	16	TRBD1	few	CASSLGTGNGNQPQHF	TGTGCCAGCAGCTTGGGGACAGGGAATGGCAATCAGCCCCAGCATTTT
TRBV5-1	TRBJ1-1	13	-	many	CASSLDSGTEAFF	TGCGCCAGCAGCTTGGATTCGGGCACTGAAGCTTTCTTT
TRBV27	TRBJ2-7	14	-	-	CASSFGGNSYEQYF	TGTGCCAGCAGTTTCGGGGGCAACTCCTACGAGCAGTACTTC
TRBV11-2	TRBJ2-4	12	-	many	CASSPEGNIQYF	TGTGCCAGCAGCCCCGAGGGAAACATTCAGTACTTC
TRBV6-5	TRBJ1-4	16	TRBD1	many	CASSYGTGGFNEKLFF	TGTGCCAGCAGTTACGGGACAGGGGGCTTCAATGAAAAACTGTTTTTT
TRBV4-1	TRBJ2-3	16	TRBD1	many	CASRPAGQGATDTQYF	TGCGCCAGCAGACCAGCTGGACAGGGCGCCACAGATACGCAGTATTTT
TRBV2	TRBJ1-1	14	-	-	CASSVSGLNTEAFF	TGTGCCAGCAGTGTTTCAGGCTTGAACACTGAAGCTTTCTTT
TRBV28	TRBJ2-4	15	-	many	CASSPQQLAKNIQYF	TGTGCCAGCAGCCCCCAGCAGTTAGCCAAAAACATTCAGTACTTC
TRBV4-1	TRBJ2-3	12	-	few	CASSLRQDTQYF	TGCGCCAGCAGCCTTAGACAGGATACGCAGTATTTT
TRBV27	TRBJ2-7	15	-	few	CASSSVDQSSYEQYF	TGTGCCAGCAGCTCCGTCGACCAATCGTCCTACGAGCAGTACTTC
TRBV9	TRBJ2-7	14	TRBD2	-	CASSGRGGRYEQYF	TGTGCCAGCAGCGGAAGAGGCGGGAGGTACGAGCAGTACTTC
TRBV19	TRBJ2-7	14	TRBD2	-	CASSIVAGGYEQYF	TGTGCCAGTAGTATAGTAGCGGGGGGCTACGAGCAGTACTTC
TRBV4-1	TRBJ1-1	12	-	many	CASSQPGTEAFF	TGCGCCAGCAGCCAGCCGGGCACTGAAGCTTTCTTT
TRBV7-9	TRBJ2-5	14	-	few	CASSPWSSQETQYF	TGTGCCAGCAGCCCCTGGTCGTCACAAGAGACCCAGTACTTC
TRBV12-5	TRBJ2-7	15	TRBD1	-	CASGIGQGFSYEQYF	TGTGCTAGTGGCATAGGACAGGGGTTTAGCTACGAGCAGTACTTC
TRBV3-1	TRBJ2-5	16	-	few	CASSQSQTGHRETQYF	TGTGCCAGCAGCCAATCCCAAACCGGTCATCGAGAGACCCAGTACTTC
TRBV7-2	TRBJ2-1	15	TRBD2	-	CASRSGLAGFNGQFF	TGTGCCAGCAGATCGGGACTAGCGGGGTTCAATGGGCAGTTCTTC
TRBV4-1	TRBJ2-3	15	TRBD2	-	CASSQLAGGADTQYF	TGCGCCAGCAGCCAACTAGCGGGGGGTGCAGATACGCAGTATTTT
TRBV6-2/TRBV6-3	TRBJ2-2	13	TRBD2	many	CASSLAGAGELFF	TGTGCCAGCAGCTTAGCGGGGGCCGGGGAGCTGTTTTTT
TRBV27	TRBJ2-5	14	-	few	CASSPLSGGEIINF	TGTGCCAGCAGCCCCCTTTCTGGAGGCGAGATTATTAACTTC
TRBV3-1	TRBJ2-2	15	-	few	CASSQILANTGELFF	TGTGCCAGCAGCCAGATACTAGCGAACACCGGGGAGCTGTTTTTT
TRBV7-7	TRBJ2-3	17	TRBD2	-	CASSLGAGDFSTDTQYF	TGTGCCAGCAGCTTAGGAGCGGGAGACTTTAGCACAGATACGCAGTATTTT